The subject of this entry is one T cell receptor beta chain. Regions amplified from RNA transcripts were the TCR beta CDR3 regions. The study used the HTBI primer set for a first-round RT-PCR of the TCR CDR3. TCRdb used MiXCR to reprocess the multiplex PCR reads, holding one entry per CDR3 protein. The sample carries under 200,000 distinct CDR3 sequences, about 9.4% recorded once. The data derive from a study of T cells in Graves' hyperthyroidism and ophthalmopathy. This receptor was identified in a woman aged 18-29 years with Graves' hyperthyroidism that later progressed to Graves' ophthalmopathy. Sequencing was carried out using blood.

As DNA, the CDR3 is TGTGCCAGCAGCCCTAGGGGGGGGGGGGATGGCTACACCTTC. Its translation is CASSPRGGGDGYTF. J is TRBJ1-2 and V is TRBV11-2, with D perhaps TRBD1 (6 bases). The germline CDR1 and CDR2 sequences are SGHAT and FQNNGV. The CDR3 totals 14 residues. V shed 5 bases and J shed 6 bases, with 16 bases lying between them.